A selection of T cell receptor beta chains follows, all from one sample in a study of cytomegalovirus exposure and HLA in healthy donors. Only in-frame clones appear in the TCRdb table, and some are missing; sequencing was by immunoSEQ multiplex PCR. The sample records under 150,000 clones, approximately 87% being singletons. The specimen sequenced was PBMCs. These receptor sequences come from a man aged 18 to 29 in good health and CMV-seronegative. The CDR3 runs from the conserved cysteine through the conserved F or W. The D gene is left open where the match is weak. Where a row states a size, it is once, few, many or the class of an expanded clone; other rows omit it.

v_call: TRBV10-3
clone_size: once
j_call: TRBJ2-7
d_call: .
cdr3_nt: TGTGCCATCAGTGACGGGGGTCCCTCCTACGAGCAGTACTTC
cdr3_aa: CAISDGGPSYEQYF

v_call: TRBV4-3
clone_size: .
j_call: TRBJ2-7
d_call: .
cdr3_nt: TGCGCCAGCAGCCAAGAACTCGCCCAGGGGATTTACGAGCAGTACTTC
cdr3_aa: CASSQELAQGIYEQYF

v_call: TRBV25-1
clone_size: .
j_call: TRBJ2-1
d_call: .
cdr3_nt: TGTGCCAGCAGTGAATCTGGGGGCGGCAACAATGAGCAGTTCTTC
cdr3_aa: CASSESGGGNNEQFF

v_call: TRBV5-1
clone_size: .
j_call: TRBJ2-2
d_call: .
cdr3_nt: TGCGCCAGCAGCATTGAGGCCGGGGAGCTGTTTTTT
cdr3_aa: CASSIEAGELFF

v_call: TRBV2
clone_size: few
j_call: TRBJ1-5
d_call: .
cdr3_nt: TGTGCCAGCAGCGTTTCAGAGGGCAATCAGCCCCAGCATTTT
cdr3_aa: CASSVSEGNQPQHF

v_call: TRBV28
clone_size: .
j_call: TRBJ1-5
d_call: .
cdr3_nt: TGTGCCAGCAGTTTCCGGGAGTATAGCAATCAGCCCCAGCATTTT
cdr3_aa: CASSFREYSNQPQHF

v_call: TRBV15
clone_size: .
j_call: TRBJ2-7
d_call: .
cdr3_nt: TGTGCCACCAGTACGGGACAAGCCTACGAGCAGTACTTC
cdr3_aa: CATSTGQAYEQYF

v_call: TRBV9
clone_size: .
j_call: TRBJ2-5
d_call: TRBD2
cdr3_nt: TGTGCCAGCAGCGTAGGACTAGCGGGGGAGACCCAGTACTTC
cdr3_aa: CASSVGLAGETQYF

v_call: TRBV2
clone_size: .
j_call: TRBJ2-5
d_call: TRBD1
cdr3_nt: TGTGCCAGCAGACTACAGGGGGGAGCGGAGACCCAGTACTTC
cdr3_aa: CASRLQGGAETQYF

v_call: TRBV6-1
clone_size: .
j_call: TRBJ1-3
d_call: TRBD1
cdr3_nt: TGTGCCAGCAGTGAAGCGACAGGGACGCAAAACACCATATATTTT
cdr3_aa: CASSEATGTQNTIYF

v_call: TRBV7-9
clone_size: once
j_call: TRBJ1-3
d_call: .
cdr3_nt: TGTGCCAGCAGCGGCCCGGGAGGAAACACCATATATTTT
cdr3_aa: CASSGPGGNTIYF

v_call: TRBV6-6
clone_size: .
j_call: TRBJ2-5
d_call: .
cdr3_nt: TGTGCCAGCAGGCAACCGGGGAGGACTGTACAAGAGACCCAGTACTTC
cdr3_aa: CASRQPGRTVQETQYF

v_call: TRBV10-1
clone_size: .
j_call: TRBJ2-1
d_call: .
cdr3_nt: TGCGCCAGCAGTGGGGGCCGTACCTCCTACAATGAGCAGTTCTTC
cdr3_aa: CASSGGRTSYNEQFF

v_call: TRBV11-3
clone_size: .
j_call: TRBJ2-2
d_call: .
cdr3_nt: TGTGCCAGCAGCCCGCCTACGCCGGGGGAGAACACCCTCACCGGGGAGCTGTTTTTT
cdr3_aa: CASSPPTPGENTLTGELFF

v_call: TRBV11-2
clone_size: .
j_call: TRBJ2-7
d_call: TRBD2
cdr3_nt: TGTGCCAGCAGCCCGGTAGCGGGGGTTTATTCCTACGAGCAGTACTTC
cdr3_aa: CASSPVAGVYSYEQYF

v_call: TRBV18
clone_size: .
j_call: TRBJ2-4
d_call: TRBD1
cdr3_nt: TGTGCCAGCTCGGAAACACAGGGGCTTGGAAACATTCAGTACTTC
cdr3_aa: CASSETQGLGNIQYF

v_call: TRBV7-8
clone_size: .
j_call: TRBJ2-1
d_call: .
cdr3_nt: TGTGCCAGCAGCTTAAGGACAGATTACAATGAGCAGTTCTTC
cdr3_aa: CASSLRTDYNEQFF

v_call: TRBV7-2
clone_size: .
j_call: TRBJ2-3
d_call: TRBD2
cdr3_nt: TGTGCCAGCAGCCCCGGACTAGCGGGAACCGGGGGCACAGATACGCAGTATTTT
cdr3_aa: CASSPGLAGTGGTDTQYF

v_call: TRBV27
clone_size: .
j_call: TRBJ1-5
d_call: .
cdr3_nt: TGTGCCAGCAGTTTATCGGCAGGTAGCAATCAGCCCCAGCATTTT
cdr3_aa: CASSLSAGSNQPQHF

v_call: TRBV6-5
clone_size: .
j_call: TRBJ1-3
d_call: .
cdr3_nt: TGTGCCAGCAGTTATGGGAGCTACTCTGGAAACACCATATATTTT
cdr3_aa: CASSYGSYSGNTIYF

v_call: TRBV4-1
clone_size: .
j_call: TRBJ2-7
d_call: TRBD2
cdr3_nt: TGCGCCAGCAGCCAAGTCGCCCTGGTCCCGGGGACTAGCGGGAGCTACGAGCAGTACTTC
cdr3_aa: CASSQVALVPGTSGSYEQYF

v_call: TRBV7-6
clone_size: .
j_call: TRBJ1-3
d_call: .
cdr3_nt: TGTGCCAGCAGCCCAGAAGCCCGTGGGGGGATCGCCGGAAACACCATATATTTT
cdr3_aa: CASSPEARGGIAGNTIYF

v_call: TRBV30
clone_size: .
j_call: TRBJ2-1
d_call: TRBD2
cdr3_nt: TGTGCCTGGAGTGTACTAGCGGGAGGGTACAATGAGCAGTTCTTC
cdr3_aa: CAWSVLAGGYNEQFF

v_call: TRBV19
clone_size: .
j_call: TRBJ1-6
d_call: TRBD1
cdr3_nt: TGTGCCAGTAGTCCGCCTGGGACAGGGGATACCCTCCACTTT
cdr3_aa: CASSPPGTGDTLHF

v_call: TRBV28
clone_size: .
j_call: TRBJ2-7
d_call: TRBD2
cdr3_nt: TGTGCCAGCTGTTTGGGATTGGTAATGCGGGGGTTGACTAGCATCACCTACGAGCAGTACTTC
cdr3_aa: CASCLGLVMRGLTSITYEQYF

v_call: TRBV15
clone_size: .
j_call: TRBJ1-3
d_call: .
cdr3_nt: TGTGCCACCAGCAGAGGAGGTCAGACGGGAAACACCATATATTTT
cdr3_aa: CATSRGGQTGNTIYF

v_call: TRBV6-6
clone_size: .
j_call: TRBJ1-5
d_call: .
cdr3_nt: TGTGCCAGCACCAGAAATGGGGCCCGCAATCAGCCCCAGCATTTT
cdr3_aa: CASTRNGARNQPQHF

v_call: TRBV5-1
clone_size: once
j_call: TRBJ1-1
d_call: .
cdr3_nt: TGCGCCAGCAGCCGCGAACCACAGGGAGCGAACACTGAAGCTTTCTTT
cdr3_aa: CASSREPQGANTEAFF

v_call: TRBV19
clone_size: .
j_call: TRBJ1-1
d_call: .
cdr3_nt: TGTGCCAGTACCATTCCTGGCAGTCGAAGCACTGAAGCTTTCTTT
cdr3_aa: CASTIPGSRSTEAFF

v_call: TRBV27
clone_size: .
j_call: TRBJ1-1
d_call: .
cdr3_nt: TGTGCCAGCAGTGCTTCAGGGAGGCCTGAAGCTTTCTTT
cdr3_aa: CASSASGRPEAFF

v_call: TRBV11-2
clone_size: .
j_call: TRBJ1-3
d_call: .
cdr3_nt: TGTGCCAGCAACCGCTGGGGGGAAAGCTCTGGAAACACCATATATTTT
cdr3_aa: CASNRWGESSGNTIYF

v_call: TRBV7-9
clone_size: few
j_call: TRBJ2-7
d_call: .
cdr3_nt: TGTGCCAGCAGCTTAGCGTTGGGAGGCGAGCAGTACTTC
cdr3_aa: CASSLALGGEQYF

v_call: TRBV5-1
clone_size: .
j_call: TRBJ1-1
d_call: TRBD1
cdr3_nt: TGCGCCAGCAGCTACACAGGGGACACTGAAGCTTTCTTT
cdr3_aa: CASSYTGDTEAFF

v_call: TRBV5-1
clone_size: .
j_call: TRBJ2-4
d_call: .
cdr3_nt: TGCGCCAGCAGCTTGGCGGCAGGGATCGATCTTATTCAGTACTTC
cdr3_aa: CASSLAAGIDLIQYF

v_call: TRBV5-8
clone_size: .
j_call: TRBJ1-1
d_call: .
cdr3_nt: TGTGCCAGCGCCCGGACAGTTACGAACACTGAAGCTTTCTTT
cdr3_aa: CASARTVTNTEAFF

v_call: TRBV21-1
clone_size: .
j_call: TRBJ2-5
d_call: .
cdr3_nt: TGTGCCAGCAGCAAAGCTGGGACTAGCGGGAGTGGGCAAGAGACCCAGTACTTC
cdr3_aa: CASSKAGTSGSGQETQYF

v_call: TRBV15
clone_size: .
j_call: TRBJ2-2
d_call: TRBD2
cdr3_nt: TGTGCCACCAGCAGAGAACTAGCGGGGGCCGGGGAGCTGTTTTTT
cdr3_aa: CATSRELAGAGELFF

v_call: TRBV2
clone_size: .
j_call: TRBJ2-7
d_call: TRBD2
cdr3_nt: TGTGCCAGCAGCGAACGACTAGCGGGAGAGCAGTACTTC
cdr3_aa: CASSERLAGEQYF

v_call: TRBV7-9
clone_size: .
j_call: TRBJ1-3
d_call: .
cdr3_nt: TGTGCCAACCTGAGCGGACTGATATTAGTCACCATATATTTT
cdr3_aa: CANLSGLILVTIYF

v_call: TRBV25-1
clone_size: .
j_call: TRBJ2-7
d_call: TRBD2
cdr3_nt: TGTGCCAGCATGGAATGGGGACTAGCGGGAGACGAGCAGTACTTC
cdr3_aa: CASMEWGLAGDEQYF